Shown below are 10 T cell receptor beta chains from a single sample sequenced in a study of blood T cell dynamics during melanoma immunotherapy. Time point given: pre-treatment baseline. Sequencing used immunoSEQ multiplex PCR; TCRdb keeps in-frame clones, though not all of them. Of around 14,000 clones in the sample, roughly 84% were seen once. Material: blood, obtained from a patient treated with checkpoint blockade. Source of these receptors: a human donor with melanoma.

This clone has a handful of counts. V gene TRBV18 combines with J gene TRBJ1-5, with 10 bases fitting TRBD1. The V segment lost 3 bases and the J segment 5 bases; nucleotides outside the gene matches: 1. This CDR3 region has 14 residues. The germline CDR1 and CDR2 sequences are KGHSH and LQKENI. CDR3 nucleotide sequence: TGTGCCAGCTCACCGGACAGGGGGTATCAGCCCCAGCATTTT. Its protein product is CASSPDRGYQPQHF.

This clone showed up just a few times. The chain couples TRBV9 to TRBJ2-7; D gene unclear. This CDR3 is built from 15 residues. Trimming pared 0 bases from V and 0 bases from J, leaving 10 bases between. Germline CDR1 reads SGDLS; CDR2 reads YYNGEE. The CDR3 sequence is CASSVGASSSYEQYF. CDR3 sequence (DNA): TGTGCCAGCAGCGTAGGTGCCTCAAGCTCCTACGAGCAGTACTTC. The entire variable domain, with the rest obtained from reference TRBV9 and TRBJ2-7, is as follows: DSGVTQTPKHLITATGQRVTLRCSPRSGDLSVYWYQQSLDQGLQFLIQYYNGEERAKGNILERFSAQQFPDLHSELNLSSLELGDSALYFCASSVGASSSYEQYFGPGTRLTVT.

J is TRBJ2-1 and V is TRBV7-8; 9 nucleotides match TRBD1. V shed 5 bases and J 3 bases; nucleotides not matched to a gene: 5. The CDR3 runs 15 residues. Germline CDR1 reads SGHVS; CDR2 reads FQNEAQ. In nucleotides, the CDR3 is TGTGCCAGCAGCCTTACGACAGGGGGCTACAATGAGCAGTTCTTC. It is translated as CASSLTTGGYNEQFF. Using reference TRBV7-8 and TRBJ2-1 for the parts outside the CDR3, the full variable domain is GAGVSQSPRYKVAKRGQDVALRCDPISGHVSLFWYQQALGQGPEFLTYFQNEAQLDKSGLPSDRFFAERPEGSVSTLKIQRTQQEDSAVYLCASSLTTGGYNEQFFGPGTRLTVL.

The genes are TRBV5-4 and TRBJ2-3, with D perhaps TRBD1 (5 bases). The CDR3 spans 16 residues. Germline values: CDR1 SGHNT, CDR2 YYREEE (reference sequence). Trimming left V 3 bases short and J 1 base short, with 15 bases between. The CDR3 reads CASSYGQGLGTDTQYF. The CDR3 DNA sequence: TGTGCCAGCAGCTACGGGCAGGGATTAGGCACAGATACGCAGTATTTT.

The genes are TRBV4-1 and TRBJ2-1; a possible D gene is TRBD2 (6 bases). Trimming removed 1 base at V and 15 bases at J, with 10 bases between. The germline CDR1 and CDR2 sequences are MGHRA and YSYEKL. The CDR3 is 11 amino acids. The CDR3 sequence is CASSQAGVRFF. The CDR3 nucleotides read TGCGCCAGCAGCCAAGCGGGAGTTCGGTTCTTC.

The gene calls are TRBV28 and TRBJ2-7; D is ambiguous. CDR3 size: 16 residues. The ends were cut back, 5 bases at V and 5 bases at J, with 22 bases in the middle. The V gene's germline CDR1 is MDHEN and CDR2 SYDVKM. For the CDR3, the DNA is TGTGCCAGCAGTGTTTCTCCGGGCCTCGGCCCCCACGAGCAGTACTTC. As protein: CASSVSPGLGPHEQYF.

This chain links TRBV14 with TRBJ2-7, with 9 nucleotides matching TRBD1. The CDR3 is 13 residues long. From germline, CDR1 is SGHDN and CDR2 FVKESK. The junction had 3 bases not matched to a gene; V was cut back by 3 bases and J by 6 bases. CDR3 bases: TGTGCCAGCAGCCAGGGGACAGGGACCGAGCAGTACTTC. This gives the protein CASSQGTGTEQYF.

The CDR3 sequence: CASSSRQGNTGELFF. CDR3 nucleotides: TGTGCCAGCAGCTCCAGACAGGGCAACACCGGGGAGCTGTTTTTT. The chain is built from TRBV7-8 and TRBJ2-2, with 7 positions matching TRBD1. The CDR3 runs 15 residues. V was clipped by 4 bases and J by 2 bases; unmatched bases: 4. Germline V CDR1 and CDR2: SGHVS, FQNEAQ.

The V gene is TRBV5-1, the J gene TRBJ2-6, with a possible D match to TRBD1 (6 bases). The V end lost 6 bases, the J end lost 5 bases, and 15 bases lay between the germline ends. The germline V gene has CDR1 SGHRS and CDR2 YFSETQ. This CDR3 comprises 15 residues. The CDR3 DNA follows: TGCGCCAGCAACCCAGGACAGCTTCGGGCCAACGTCCTGACTTTC. It yields the protein CASNPGQLRANVLTF.

This sequence joins TRBV2 and TRBJ1-2; TRBD1 aligns across 7 bases. Germline CDR1 is SNHLY and CDR2 is FYNNEI. The ends lost 5 bases at V and 3 bases at J; junction bases unmatched: 3. The CDR3 is 13 residues long. The CDR3: CASSRDRDYGYTF. Here the CDR3 DNA reads TGTGCCAGCAGTAGGGACAGAGACTATGGCTACACCTTC. Full variable domain (remainder filled in from reference TRBV2 and TRBJ1-2): EPEVTQTPSHQVTQMGQEVILRCVPISNHLYFYWYRQILGQKVEFLVSFYNNEISEKSEIFDDQFSVERPDGSNFTLKIRSTKLEDSAMYFCASSRDRDYGYTFGSGTRLTVV.